The clone carrying this T cell receptor (beta chain) was seen only a few times. The antigen is not known. This sample is part of a study of T-cell reconstitution after alpha-beta-depleted transplantation in children. Points from the study as a whole: Some patients showed high day-60 TCRbeta diversity, which derived from surviving recipient T cells and thymic progenitors. Counts and diversity of T cells one year after transplant came mostly from newly produced T cells.

Unique molecular identifiers were incorporated when the TCRbeta library was constructed. TCRdb passed the PCR reads through MiXCR, listing each CDR3 protein once. The profile shows under 250,000 distinct CDR3 sequences, around a sixth of them singletons. The CDR3 covers 16 residues. Trimming shortened V by 7 bases and J by 5 bases, and 18 bases separated the two germline ends. In germline, CDR1 is SEHNR, CDR2 FQNEAQ (reference sequence). The genes are TRBV7-9 and TRBJ1-6; tentatively, D is TRBD1 (6 bases). Sequenced here: PBMCs, mostly from graft donor cells, sampled 360 days after TCRalphabeta/CD19-depleted stem cell transplant. The TCR sequence derives from a male patient aged 2 to 10 who had a stem cell transplant for acute lymphoblastic leukemia, so the T cells may come from the graft donor. The CDR3 protein is CASTKEGGRDNSPLHF. In DNA, the CDR3 is TGTGCCAGCACTAAAGAGGGGGGTAGGGATAATTCACCCCTCCACTTT.